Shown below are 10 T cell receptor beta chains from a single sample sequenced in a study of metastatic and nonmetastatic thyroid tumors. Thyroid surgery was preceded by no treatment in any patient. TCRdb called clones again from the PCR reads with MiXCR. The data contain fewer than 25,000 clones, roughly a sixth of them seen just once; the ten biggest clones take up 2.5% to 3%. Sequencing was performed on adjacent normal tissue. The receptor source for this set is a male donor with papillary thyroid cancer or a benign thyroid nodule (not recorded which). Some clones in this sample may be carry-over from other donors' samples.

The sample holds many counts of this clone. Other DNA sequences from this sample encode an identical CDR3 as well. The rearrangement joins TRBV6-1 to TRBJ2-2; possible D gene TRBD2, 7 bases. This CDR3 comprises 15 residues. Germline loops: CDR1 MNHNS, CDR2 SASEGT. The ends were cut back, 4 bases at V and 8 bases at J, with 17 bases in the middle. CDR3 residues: CASSGGGPGVGELFF. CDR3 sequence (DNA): TGTGCCAGCAGTGGGGGGGGGCCGGGGGTGGGGGAGCTGTTTTTT.

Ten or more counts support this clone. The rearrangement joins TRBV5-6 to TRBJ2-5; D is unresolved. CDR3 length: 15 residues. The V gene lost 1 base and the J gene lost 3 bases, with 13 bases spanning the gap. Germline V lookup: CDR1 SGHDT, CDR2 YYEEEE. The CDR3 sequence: CASSLISAVEETQYF. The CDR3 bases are TGTGCCAGCAGCTTGATCTCGGCCGTAGAAGAGACCCAGTACTTC.

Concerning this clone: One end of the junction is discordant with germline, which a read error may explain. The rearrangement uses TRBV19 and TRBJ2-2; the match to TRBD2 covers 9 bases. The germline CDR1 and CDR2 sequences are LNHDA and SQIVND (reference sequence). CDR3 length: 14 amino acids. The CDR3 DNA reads TGTGCCAGTAGTGGCGGGGGGGGTACCGGTGAGCTGTTTTTT. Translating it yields CASSGGGGTGELFF.

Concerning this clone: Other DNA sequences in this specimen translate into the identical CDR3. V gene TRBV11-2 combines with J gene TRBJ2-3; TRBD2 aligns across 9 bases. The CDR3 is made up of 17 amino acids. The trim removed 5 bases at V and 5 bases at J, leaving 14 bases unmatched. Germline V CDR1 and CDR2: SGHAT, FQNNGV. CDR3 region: CASSEPTGGRGGDTQYF. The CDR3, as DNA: TGTGCCAGCAGCGAACCCACGGGCGGGAGGGGGGGAGATACGCAGTATTTT.

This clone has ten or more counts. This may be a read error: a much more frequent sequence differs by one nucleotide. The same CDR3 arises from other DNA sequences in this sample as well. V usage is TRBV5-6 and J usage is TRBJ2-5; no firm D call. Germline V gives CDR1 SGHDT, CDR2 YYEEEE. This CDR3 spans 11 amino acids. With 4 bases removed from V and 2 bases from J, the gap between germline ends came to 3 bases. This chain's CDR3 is CASSQQETQYF. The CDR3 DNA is TGTGCCAGCAGCCAACAAGAGACCCAGTACTTC.

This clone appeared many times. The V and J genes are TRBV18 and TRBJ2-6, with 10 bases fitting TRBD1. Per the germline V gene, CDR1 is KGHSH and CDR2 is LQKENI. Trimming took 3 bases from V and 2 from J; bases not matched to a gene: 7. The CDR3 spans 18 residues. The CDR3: CASSPGTGVKAGANVLTF. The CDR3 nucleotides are TGTGCCAGCTCACCCGGGACAGGGGTAAAGGCTGGGGCCAACGTCCTGACTTTC. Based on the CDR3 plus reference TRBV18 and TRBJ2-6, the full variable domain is NAGVMQNPRHLVRRRGQEARLRCSPMKGHSHVYWYRQLPEEGLKFMVYLQKENIIDESGMPKERFSAEFPKEGPSILRIQQVVRGDSAAYFCASSPGTGVKAGANVLTFGAGSRLTVL.

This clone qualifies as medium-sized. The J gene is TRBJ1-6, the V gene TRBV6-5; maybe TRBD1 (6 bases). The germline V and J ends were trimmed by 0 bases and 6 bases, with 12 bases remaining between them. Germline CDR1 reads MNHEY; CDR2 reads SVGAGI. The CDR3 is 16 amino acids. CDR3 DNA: TGTGCCAGCAGTTACTCGATGGGCAGGGGTAATTCACCCCTCCACTTT. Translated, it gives CASSYSMGRGNSPLHF.

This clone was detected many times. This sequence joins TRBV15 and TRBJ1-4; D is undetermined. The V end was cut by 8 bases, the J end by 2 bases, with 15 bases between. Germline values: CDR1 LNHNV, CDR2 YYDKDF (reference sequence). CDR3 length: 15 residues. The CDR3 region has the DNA TGTGCCACCCGTACCTCGCAGGACACTAATGAAAAACTGTTTTTT. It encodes CATRTSQDTNEKLFF.

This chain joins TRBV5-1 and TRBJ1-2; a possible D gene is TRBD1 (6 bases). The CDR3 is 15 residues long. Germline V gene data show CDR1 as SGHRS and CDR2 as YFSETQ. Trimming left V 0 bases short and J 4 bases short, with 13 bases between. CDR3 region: CASSLDGNRAYGYTF. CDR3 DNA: TGCGCCAGCAGCTTGGACGGAAACAGGGCCTATGGCTACACCTTC.

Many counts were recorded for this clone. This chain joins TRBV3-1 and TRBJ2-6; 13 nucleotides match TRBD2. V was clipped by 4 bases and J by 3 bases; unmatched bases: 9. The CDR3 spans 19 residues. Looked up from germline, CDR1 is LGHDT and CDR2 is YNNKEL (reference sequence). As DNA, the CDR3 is TGTGCCAGCAGCCCACGTCCGGGACTAGCGGGGTATGGGGCCAACGTCCTGACTTTC. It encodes CASSPRPGLAGYGANVLTF.